Below, 25 T cell receptor beta chains from the same sample are listed, as sequenced in a study of shared clonotypes between healthy human individuals. Some clones are missing from TCRdb's copy, which holds only in-frame ones; the method was immunoSEQ multiplex PCR. The sample consists of hundreds of thousands of clones, approximately 95% of them appearing once. Terminally differentiated effector memory CD45RA+ cells were excluded from the naive CD8 cells, which were CD45RO-negative and positively selected for CCR7. The sample consisted of naive CD8+ T cells sorted from blood. All receptors come from a woman in her 30s in good health.

A single count supports this clone. The chain employs TRBV6-5 and TRBJ1-2; 9 nucleotides agree with TRBD1. With V trimmed by 6 bases and J by 6 bases, 11 bases remained unmatched. Germline V gene data show CDR1 as MNHEY and CDR2 as SVGAGI. The CDR3 spans 15 residues. CDR3 amino acids: CASRPSPGTGHGYTF. The CDR3 DNA reads TGTGCCAGCAGGCCTAGCCCCGGGACAGGGCATGGCTACACCTTC.

The V and J genes are TRBV7-9 and TRBJ2-1; possible D gene TRBD2, 6 bases. The germline V gene has CDR1 SEHNR and CDR2 FQNEAQ (reference sequence). The germline V and J ends were trimmed by 5 bases and 3 bases, with 14 bases remaining between them. The CDR3 spans 15 residues. The CDR3 reads CASSQSGSSYNEQFF. CDR3 DNA: TGTGCCAGCAGCCAAAGCGGGTCAAGCTACAATGAGCAGTTCTTC.

The J gene is TRBJ1-1, the V gene TRBV7-9; D is unresolved. This CDR3 is 14 amino acids long. The V and J ends lost 0 bases and 1 base respectively, with 6 bases between them. Germline loops: CDR1 SEHNR, CDR2 FQNEAQ (reference sequence). In nucleotides, the CDR3 is TGTGCCAGCAGCTTAGCGCTGGGGAACACTGAAGCTTTCTTT. This encodes CASSLALGNTEAFF.

The rearrangement uses TRBV5-6 and TRBJ2-7; possibly TRBD2 for D (6 bases). CDR3 length: 12 amino acids. The germline gives CDR1 SGHDT, CDR2 YYEEEE. Trimming removed 1 base at V and 5 bases at J, with 7 bases between. DNA for the CDR3: TGTGCCAGCAGCTTGACTAGCAACGAGCAGTACTTC. This translates into CASSLTSNEQYF.

The V call is TRBV29-1, the J call TRBJ2-7; no clear D gene. Germline V lookup: CDR1 SQVTM, CDR2 ANQGSEA. This CDR3 spans 12 amino acids. Deletions cut 3 bases from V and 2 bases from J, with 8 bases between. The CDR3 DNA sequence: TGCAGCGTTGAGGAACAAGCCTACGAGCAGTACTTC. Amino acid sequence: CSVEEQAYEQYF.

The J gene is TRBJ1-1, the V gene TRBV5-4; 9 bases align to TRBD1. Germline CDR1 reads SGHNT; CDR2 reads YYREEE (reference sequence). The CDR3 runs to 15 residues. The V and J ends lost 4 bases and 4 bases, in that order; junction bases with no gene match: 8. CDR3 loop: CASSPNTGGRTEAFF. The DNA of the CDR3 is TGTGCCAGCAGCCCGAATACAGGGGGCCGCACTGAAGCTTTCTTT.

This chain links TRBV6-5 with TRBJ1-2, with a weak D call TRBD1 (6 bases). The V and J ends lost 6 bases and 4 bases respectively, with 15 bases between them. This CDR3 is built from 14 residues. Germline CDR1 MNHEY, CDR2 SVGAGI. CDR3 nucleotides: TGTGCCAGCAGGCAGGACAGTTCTCTCTATGGCTACACCTTC. Its protein is CASRQDSSLYGYTF.

V usage is TRBV9 and J usage is TRBJ2-3; no reliable D call. Germline V gives CDR1 SGDLS, CDR2 YYNGEE. Trimming cost V 2 bases and J 2 bases, with 12 bases left between them. This CDR3 has 15 amino acids. CDR3 sequence reads: CASSVGVRATDTQYF. CDR3 nucleotide sequence: TGTGCCAGCAGCGTGGGTGTCAGAGCCACAGATACGCAGTATTTT.

Of note for this clone: The sample holds other DNA sequences that translate to the same CDR3. The chain has TRBV6-5 and TRBJ2-7, with 11 positions matching TRBD2. The germline CDR1 and CDR2 sequences are MNHEY and SVGAGI. V dropped 6 bases and J dropped 6; count of bases not matched to a gene: 7. The CDR3 runs to 14 residues. CDR3 sequence: CASSPTSGSGEQYF. CDR3 DNA: TGTGCCAGCAGCCCTACTAGCGGGAGCGGCGAGCAGTACTTC.

V usage is TRBV13 and J usage is TRBJ2-6; the D gene is possibly TRBD2 (5 bases). This CDR3 has 16 amino acids. Trimming pared 1 base from V and 1 base from J, leaving 8 bases between. Germline CDR1 is PRHDT and CDR2 is FYEKMQ (reference sequence). The CDR3 DNA reads as TGTGCCAGCAGCTTAGCGGGAAAATCTGGGGCCAACGTCCTGACTTTC. Translating it yields CASSLAGKSGANVLTF.

This CDR3 is CASSSIAGGTDTQYF. The CDR3 region has the DNA TGTGCCAGCAGCTCGATAGCGGGAGGCACAGATACGCAGTATTTT. The V call is TRBV7-2, the J call TRBJ2-3, with 9 bases that match TRBD2. V lost 4 bases to trimming and J lost 1 base; unmatched junction nucleotides: 3. The germline V gene has CDR1 SGHTA and CDR2 FQGNSA. The CDR3 consists of 15 residues.

This chain connects TRBV11-2 to TRBJ2-7; D may be TRBD2 (5 bases). In germline, CDR1 is SGHAT, CDR2 FQNNGV. This CDR3 comprises 15 residues. V was shortened by 2 bases and J by 0 bases, with 11 bases between the two germline ends. The DNA of the CDR3 is TGTGCCAGCAGCTTATATGGGAGTTCCTCCTACGAGCAGTACTTC. It is translated as CASSLYGSSSYEQYF.

This sequence joins TRBV11-3 and TRBJ2-1; TRBD2 matches at 12 bases. CDR1 is SGHNT, CDR2 YENEEA, per germline. Unmatched junction bases numbered 5, after V lost 3 bases and J lost 5 bases. The CDR3 covers 16 residues. This CDR3 is CASSFYGTSGHNEQFF. The CDR3 DNA sequence: TGTGCCAGCAGCTTTTACGGGACTAGCGGGCACAATGAGCAGTTCTTC.

The J gene is TRBJ2-3, the V gene TRBV5-4; D is unresolved. V lost 0 bases and J 2 bases, leaving 10 bases between the germline ends. Germline CDR1 is SGHNT and CDR2 is YYREEE (reference sequence). CDR3 length: 15 amino acids. CDR3 region: CASSLGGWITDTQYF. The CDR3, as DNA: TGTGCCAGCAGCTTGGGTGGGTGGATCACAGATACGCAGTATTTT.

The rearrangement links TRBV4-1 to TRBJ2-3; the D is unclear. The length of the CDR3 is 15 residues. V was clipped by 4 bases and J by 1 base, with 12 bases between them. CDR1 and CDR2 from the germline V gene are MGHRA and YSYEKL. The chain's CDR3 is CASSPPVSGTDTQYF. The CDR3 DNA sequence: TGCGCCAGCAGCCCTCCCGTAAGTGGCACAGATACGCAGTATTTT.

The V call is TRBV28, the J call TRBJ1-2; 7 nucleotides match TRBD1. CDR3 length equals 15 residues. In germline, CDR1 is MDHEN, CDR2 SYDVKM. V dropped 7 bases and J dropped 8; count of bases not matched to a gene: 16. The CDR3 is CASNQKGAGSRGYTF. CDR3 DNA sequence: TGTGCCAGCAACCAAAAGGGGGCAGGGAGCCGGGGCTACACCTTC.

In its sample, this clone was seen a few times. The chain recombines TRBV19 with TRBJ1-1, with unresolved D. Germline CDR1 is LNHDA and CDR2 is SQIVND (reference sequence). The CDR3 totals 13 residues. Trimming shortened V by 2 bases and J by 4 bases, and 8 bases separated the two germline ends. The CDR3 here is CASSIPGFTEAFF. DNA of the CDR3: TGTGCCAGTAGTATACCTGGGTTCACTGAAGCTTTCTTT.

This clone was observed a few times. This chain uses TRBV7-9 with TRBJ1-3, with 7 nucleotides matching TRBD1. Trimming cost V 8 bases and J 0 bases; bases outside gene matches: 4. The CDR3 covers 14 residues. The V gene's germline CDR1 is SEHNR and CDR2 FQNEAQ (reference sequence). The CDR3 reads CASQRDSSGNTIYF. The CDR3 DNA reads TGTGCCAGCCAGCGGGACAGCTCTGGAAACACCATATATTTT.

Concerning this clone itself: Other DNA sequences in this sample translate to the same CDR3. The V gene is TRBV28, the J gene TRBJ1-5; D is possibly TRBD1 (5 bases). V was cut by 2 bases and J by 7 bases, with 12 bases left in between. This CDR3 comprises 14 residues. The germline V gene has CDR1 MDHEN and CDR2 SYDVKM. This CDR3 is CASSLGQGVQPQHF. The CDR3 DNA is TGTGCCAGCAGTTTAGGTCAGGGTGTACAGCCCCAGCATTTT.

The CDR3 is CASSDGLTYEQYF. The CDR3 DNA follows: TGTGCCAGCAGCGACGGGCTAACTTACGAGCAGTACTTC. The chain is built from TRBV11-1 and TRBJ2-7; D gene uncertain. The CDR3 runs 13 residues. Germline CDR1 SGHAT, CDR2 FQDESV (reference sequence). V lost 5 bases and J lost 4, with 12 bases in between.

This clone came up once. The genes are TRBV7-8 and TRBJ2-7; unclear D gene. The CDR3 has 12 residues. Trimming cost V 4 bases and J 3 bases, with 7 bases left between them. Germline CDR1 is SGHVS and CDR2 is FQNEAQ. The CDR3 DNA sequence: TGTGCCAGCAGCTCCGGGTTCTACGAGCAGTACTTC. Encoded protein: CASSSGFYEQYF.

This chain joins TRBV25-1 and TRBJ2-5; 8 bases are shared with TRBD1. The J call may be incorrect, as the DNA end agrees better with TRBJ2-7. Germline V gives CDR1 MGHDK, CDR2 SYGVNS. This CDR3 region has 14 residues. In nucleotides, the CDR3 is TGTGCCAGCACCGAGACAGGGGCATCCTACGAGCAGTACTTC. This gives the protein CASTETGASYEQYF.

The chain recombines TRBV5-4 with TRBJ2-7, with TRBD2 matching 8 bases. The CDR3 is 15 amino acids. The germline CDR1 and CDR2 sequences are SGHNT and YYREEE (reference sequence). Trimming took 3 bases from V and 2 from J; bases not matched to a gene: 7. This CDR3 reads CASSSIERETYEQYF. The CDR3 bases are TGTGCCAGCAGCTCAATCGAGCGGGAGACCTACGAGCAGTACTTC.

The chain links TRBV4-1 to TRBJ1-3, with 8 bases that match TRBD1. Trimming took 6 bases from V and 0 from J; bases not matched to a gene: 16. CDR1 and CDR2 from the germline V gene are MGHRA and YSYEKL. CDR3 size: 19 residues. The CDR3 region is CASRPSLDRVSSSGNTIYF. The CDR3 bases are TGCGCCAGCAGACCGTCCCTGGACAGGGTCTCCTCCTCTGGAAACACCATATATTTT.

The V call is TRBV6-6, the J call TRBJ1-1, with 7 nucleotides matching TRBD1. CDR1 and CDR2 from the germline V gene are MNHNY and SVGAGI (reference sequence). The CDR3 covers 15 residues. V lost 0 bases and J lost 4; bases outside the gene matches: 5. The CDR3 DNA sequence: TGTGCCAGCAGTTACTCCCCCGCAGGGGGCACTGAAGCTTTCTTT. This translates into CASSYSPAGGTEAFF.